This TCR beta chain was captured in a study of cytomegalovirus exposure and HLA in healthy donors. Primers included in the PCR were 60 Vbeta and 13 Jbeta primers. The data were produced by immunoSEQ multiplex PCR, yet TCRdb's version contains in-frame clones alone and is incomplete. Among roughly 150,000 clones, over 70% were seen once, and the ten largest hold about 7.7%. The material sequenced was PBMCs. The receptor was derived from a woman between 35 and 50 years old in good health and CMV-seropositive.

CDR3 DNA sequence: TGTGCCAGCAGCCAAAAAGAGACCCAGTACTTC. Protein product: CASSQKETQYF. This chain connects TRBV7-9 to TRBJ2-5, with D uncertain. CDR3 length: 11 amino acids. Germline-derived CDR1 and CDR2 are SEHNR and FQNEAQ (reference sequence). V was pared by 5 bases and J by 3 bases, with 4 bases between.